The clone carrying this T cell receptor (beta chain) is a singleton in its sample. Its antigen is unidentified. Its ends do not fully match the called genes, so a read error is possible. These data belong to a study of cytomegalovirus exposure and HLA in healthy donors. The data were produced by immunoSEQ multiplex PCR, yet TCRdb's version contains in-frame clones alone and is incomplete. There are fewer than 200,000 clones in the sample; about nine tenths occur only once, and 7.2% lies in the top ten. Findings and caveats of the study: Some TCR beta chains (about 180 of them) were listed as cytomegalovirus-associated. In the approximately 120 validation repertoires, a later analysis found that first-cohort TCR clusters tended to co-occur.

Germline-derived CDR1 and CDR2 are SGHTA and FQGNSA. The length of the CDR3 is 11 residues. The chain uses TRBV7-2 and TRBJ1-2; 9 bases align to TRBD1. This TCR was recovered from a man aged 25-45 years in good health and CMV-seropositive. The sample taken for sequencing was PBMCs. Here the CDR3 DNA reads TGTGCCAGCAGCTTAGGGGACAGGGAGGCCTTC. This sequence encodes CASSLGDREAF.